A selection of T cell receptor beta chains follows, all from one sample in a study of cytomegalovirus exposure and HLA in healthy donors. Assay used: immunoSEQ multiplex PCR; TCRdb lists only in-frame clones, some missing. The data show over 100,000 clones, roughly four fifths seen once. The specimen was PBMCs. The receptors come from a male donor in good health and CMV-seropositive. CDR3s include the opening cysteine and the closing phenylalanine or tryptophan. The order of the fields is J gene, D gene, clone size, V gene, CDR3 protein, CDR3 DNA. A D gene is named only where the DNA matches it firmly. Size values are once, few and many counts, or a class for expanded clones, and some rows have none.

J gene: TRBJ2-3; D gene: -; clone size: -; V gene: TRBV7-3; CDR3 protein: CASSLARGLSSTDTQYF; CDR3 DNA: TGTGCCAGCAGCTTAGCGCGGGGACTTTCTAGCACAGATACGCAGTATTTT
J gene: TRBJ1-1; D gene: -; clone size: -; V gene: TRBV6-5; CDR3 protein: CASEKRARGGTEAFF; CDR3 DNA: TGTGCCAGCGAAAAAAGGGCAAGGGGAGGGACTGAAGCTTTCTTT
J gene: TRBJ2-2; D gene: -; clone size: -; V gene: TRBV11-2; CDR3 protein: CASSLSRVPNTGELFF; CDR3 DNA: TGTGCCAGCAGCCTGAGCAGGGTTCCCAACACCGGGGAGCTGTTTTTT
J gene: TRBJ2-1; D gene: TRBD2; clone size: -; V gene: TRBV7-2; CDR3 protein: CASSRGVGRKQFF; CDR3 DNA: TGTGCCAGCAGCCGGGGGGTCGGGAGGAAACAGTTCTTC
J gene: TRBJ2-5; D gene: TRBD2; clone size: -; V gene: TRBV28; CDR3 protein: CASSLLASGSGETQYF; CDR3 DNA: TGTGCCAGCAGTTTATTGGCTAGCGGGAGCGGAGAGACCCAGTACTTC
J gene: TRBJ2-1; D gene: -; clone size: -; V gene: TRBV9; CDR3 protein: CASSVAGDSGLPKVF; CDR3 DNA: TGTGCCAGCAGCGTAGCGGGGGACAGTGGGCTACCTAAGGTCTTC
J gene: TRBJ1-1; D gene: TRBD1; clone size: -; V gene: TRBV14; CDR3 protein: CASTPGTANTEAFF; CDR3 DNA: TGTGCCAGCACCCCGGGGACAGCAAACACTGAAGCTTTCTTT
J gene: TRBJ2-1; D gene: TRBD2; clone size: -; V gene: TRBV11-2; CDR3 protein: CASSPGLASHNEQFF; CDR3 DNA: TGTGCCAGCAGCCCGGGACTAGCGTCTCACAATGAGCAGTTCTTC
J gene: TRBJ2-3; D gene: TRBD2; clone size: few; V gene: TRBV5-8; CDR3 protein: CASTASGRNADTQYF; CDR3 DNA: TGTGCCAGCACCGCTAGCGGGAGAAATGCAGATACGCAGTATTTT
J gene: TRBJ2-3; D gene: -; clone size: -; V gene: TRBV7-2; CDR3 protein: CASSPQGFTDTQYF; CDR3 DNA: TGTGCCAGCAGCCCCCAGGGATTCACAGATACGCAGTATTTT
J gene: TRBJ1-1; D gene: -; clone size: -; V gene: TRBV28; CDR3 protein: CASSLRAGPGRRGGTEAFF; CDR3 DNA: TGTGCCAGCAGTTTAAGGGCAGGCCCGGGGCGTAGGGGGGGAACTGAAGCTTTCTTT
J gene: TRBJ2-7; D gene: TRBD1; clone size: few; V gene: TRBV28; CDR3 protein: CASRRQGADYEQYF; CDR3 DNA: TGTGCCAGCAGGCGACAGGGGGCAGACTACGAGCAGTACTTC
J gene: TRBJ1-1; D gene: -; clone size: -; V gene: TRBV30; CDR3 protein: CAWNLAGLGEAFF; CDR3 DNA: TGTGCCTGGAACCTCGCAGGGTTGGGTGAAGCTTTCTTT
J gene: TRBJ2-3; D gene: TRBD1; clone size: -; V gene: TRBV10-3; CDR3 protein: CAISTGGRTDTQYF; CDR3 DNA: TGTGCCATCAGTACAGGGGGGAGGACAGATACGCAGTATTTT
J gene: TRBJ2-7; D gene: TRBD2; clone size: -; V gene: TRBV7-2; CDR3 protein: CASSFALAGGENEQYF; CDR3 DNA: TGTGCCAGCAGCTTCGCTCTAGCGGGAGGCGAGAACGAGCAGTACTTC
J gene: TRBJ2-3; D gene: -; clone size: -; V gene: TRBV6-6; CDR3 protein: CASRDSRGTDTQYF; CDR3 DNA: TGTGCCAGCAGGGACTCCCGGGGCACAGATACGCAGTATTTT
J gene: TRBJ1-4; D gene: -; clone size: once; V gene: TRBV14; CDR3 protein: CASSQNRATNEKLFF; CDR3 DNA: TGTGCCAGCAGCCAGAACAGAGCAACTAATGAAAAACTGTTTTTT
J gene: TRBJ1-2; D gene: -; clone size: -; V gene: TRBV5-1; CDR3 protein: CASSFSRDGYTF; CDR3 DNA: TGCGCCAGCAGCTTTTCCAGGGATGGCTACACCTTC
J gene: TRBJ2-7; D gene: -; clone size: -; V gene: TRBV7-6; CDR3 protein: CASSLGGGSREQYF; CDR3 DNA: TGTGCCAGCAGCTTAGGAGGTGGGTCTAGAGAGCAGTACTTC
J gene: TRBJ1-2; D gene: -; clone size: -; V gene: TRBV29-1; CDR3 protein: CSVVTGKDHGYTF; CDR3 DNA: TGCAGCGTTGTAACCGGGAAGGACCATGGCTACACCTTC
J gene: TRBJ2-6; D gene: TRBD1; clone size: -; V gene: TRBV6-4; CDR3 protein: CASSVGQGMTLTF; CDR3 DNA: TGTGCCAGCAGTGTCGGACAGGGGATGACGCTGACTTTC
J gene: TRBJ2-5; D gene: -; clone size: -; V gene: TRBV7-9; CDR3 protein: CASSLRGGVRYQETQYF; CDR3 DNA: TGTGCCAGCAGCCTTAGAGGCGGGGTACGCTACCAAGAGACCCAGTACTTC
J gene: TRBJ2-7; D gene: TRBD1; clone size: few; V gene: TRBV4-1; CDR3 protein: CASSQDPQGADEQYF; CDR3 DNA: TGCGCCAGCAGCCAAGATCCACAGGGGGCCGACGAGCAGTACTTC
J gene: TRBJ2-5; D gene: -; clone size: -; V gene: TRBV28; CDR3 protein: CASSFERRAKETQYF; CDR3 DNA: TGTGCCAGCAGTTTTGAACGGAGGGCCAAAGAGACCCAGTACTTC
J gene: TRBJ1-1; D gene: -; clone size: -; V gene: TRBV20-1; CDR3 protein: CSARKGTEAFF; CDR3 DNA: TGCAGTGCTAGGAAGGGGACTGAAGCTTTCTTT
J gene: TRBJ2-7; D gene: TRBD2; clone size: -; V gene: TRBV11-2; CDR3 protein: CASSFGLAGGGVEQYF; CDR3 DNA: TGTGCCAGCAGCTTCGGGCTAGCGGGGGGGGGCGTCGAGCAGTACTTC
J gene: TRBJ2-7; D gene: -; clone size: -; V gene: TRBV4-1; CDR3 protein: CASSPGQVEYEQYF; CDR3 DNA: TGCGCCAGCAGCCCCGGACAAGTCGAATACGAGCAGTACTTC
J gene: TRBJ1-4; D gene: TRBD1; clone size: -; V gene: TRBV28; CDR3 protein: CASRGQGVGTNEKLFF; CDR3 DNA: TGTGCCAGCAGGGGACAGGGGGTTGGAACTAATGAAAAACTGTTTTTT
J gene: TRBJ1-5; D gene: TRBD1; clone size: -; V gene: TRBV18; CDR3 protein: CASSKTGGPNQPQHF; CDR3 DNA: TGTGCCAGCTCTAAGACAGGGGGCCCGAATCAGCCCCAGCATTTT
J gene: TRBJ2-5; D gene: -; clone size: -; V gene: TRBV6-6; CDR3 protein: CASSYSQDKQYF; CDR3 DNA: TGTGCCAGCAGTTACTCCCAGGACAAGCAGTACTTC
J gene: TRBJ2-3; D gene: -; clone size: -; V gene: TRBV5-1; CDR3 protein: CASSLGRVTTDTQYF; CDR3 DNA: TGCGCCAGCAGCTTGGGGAGGGTGACCACAGATACGCAGTATTTT
J gene: TRBJ2-5; D gene: -; clone size: -; V gene: TRBV11-2; CDR3 protein: CASSDRGETQYF; CDR3 DNA: TGTGCCAGCAGCGATCGGGGTGAGACCCAGTACTTC
J gene: TRBJ2-1; D gene: TRBD2; clone size: many; V gene: TRBV19; CDR3 protein: CATQLAGAAHEQFF; CDR3 DNA: TGTGCCACCCAACTAGCGGGAGCCGCCCATGAGCAGTTCTTC
J gene: TRBJ2-1; D gene: TRBD2; clone size: few; V gene: TRBV27; CDR3 protein: CASSLSPSGRSNEQFF; CDR3 DNA: TGTGCCAGCAGTTTATCGCCTAGCGGGAGGAGTAATGAGCAGTTCTTC
J gene: TRBJ1-4; D gene: TRBD1; clone size: -; V gene: TRBV7-9; CDR3 protein: CASSTASGTGGNEKLFF; CDR3 DNA: TGTGCCAGCAGCACCGCCAGCGGGACAGGGGGTAATGAAAAACTGTTTTTT
J gene: TRBJ2-1; D gene: -; clone size: -; V gene: TRBV2; CDR3 protein: CASRFNNEQFF; CDR3 DNA: TGTGCCAGCAGATTCAACAATGAGCAGTTCTTC
J gene: TRBJ2-5; D gene: -; clone size: -; V gene: TRBV21-1; CDR3 protein: CASSPYATVRKYF; CDR3 DNA: TGTGCCAGCAGCCCATATGCGACAGTTCGAAAGTACTTC
J gene: TRBJ2-1; D gene: -; clone size: -; V gene: TRBV11-2; CDR3 protein: CASSPPVLVNEQFF; CDR3 DNA: TGTGCCAGCAGCCCCCCGGTTTTGGTAAATGAGCAGTTCTTC
J gene: TRBJ1-3; D gene: -; clone size: few; V gene: TRBV7-9; CDR3 protein: CASSLQGTSGNTIYF; CDR3 DNA: TGTGCCAGCAGCTTACAGGGGACCTCTGGAAACACCATATATTTT
J gene: TRBJ1-2; D gene: -; clone size: -; V gene: TRBV7-9; CDR3 protein: CASSFTGFSANYGYTF; CDR3 DNA: TGTGCCAGCAGCTTTACGGGTTTTTCCGCTAACTATGGCTACACCTTC
J gene: TRBJ2-2; D gene: -; clone size: -; V gene: TRBV7-2; CDR3 protein: CASSLQGELFF; CDR3 DNA: TGTGCCAGCAGCTTACAGGGGGAGCTGTTTTTT
J gene: TRBJ2-3; D gene: TRBD1; clone size: -; V gene: TRBV7-9; CDR3 protein: CASSQGQGAADTQYF; CDR3 DNA: TGTGCCAGCAGCCAGGGACAGGGGGCAGCAGATACGCAGTATTTT
J gene: TRBJ2-1; D gene: TRBD2; clone size: -; V gene: TRBV7-9; CDR3 protein: CASSLGSGSWQFF; CDR3 DNA: TGTGCCAGCAGCTTAGGGAGCGGGAGTTGGCAGTTCTTC
J gene: TRBJ2-6; D gene: -; clone size: -; V gene: TRBV28; CDR3 protein: CASSLPESGANGLTF; CDR3 DNA: TGTGCCAGCAGTTTACCAGAATCTGGGGCCAACGGCCTGACTTTC
J gene: TRBJ1-3; D gene: -; clone size: -; V gene: TRBV11-3; CDR3 protein: CASSLAGSGNTIYF; CDR3 DNA: TGTGCCAGCAGCTTAGCAGGCTCTGGAAACACCATATATTTT
J gene: TRBJ2-7; D gene: TRBD1; clone size: -; V gene: TRBV7-9; CDR3 protein: CASSPRTGLDEQYF; CDR3 DNA: TGCGCCAGCAGCCCCCGGACAGGTTTGGACGAGCAGTACTTC
J gene: TRBJ2-6; D gene: TRBD1; clone size: -; V gene: TRBV2; CDR3 protein: CASSLGGAGANVLTF; CDR3 DNA: TGTGCCAGCAGTCTAGGGGGCGCTGGGGCCAACGTCCTGACTTTC
J gene: TRBJ2-1; D gene: TRBD2; clone size: -; V gene: TRBV7-9; CDR3 protein: CASRGSGSEEQFF; CDR3 DNA: TGTGCCAGCCGTGGTAGCGGGAGTGAAGAGCAGTTCTTC
J gene: TRBJ2-1; D gene: TRBD1; clone size: -; V gene: TRBV5-1; CDR3 protein: CASSFTGGPSYNEQFF; CDR3 DNA: TGCGCCAGCAGCTTCACAGGGGGACCCTCCTACAATGAGCAGTTCTTC
J gene: TRBJ2-5; D gene: TRBD2; clone size: few; V gene: TRBV29-1; CDR3 protein: CSVSTSGSVETQYF; CDR3 DNA: TGCAGCGTTTCGACTAGCGGGAGTGTAGAGACCCAGTACTTC
J gene: TRBJ2-1; D gene: TRBD1; clone size: -; V gene: TRBV27; CDR3 protein: CASSPWTGGKDEQFF; CDR3 DNA: TGTGCCAGCAGTCCATGGACAGGGGGCAAGGATGAGCAGTTCTTC
J gene: TRBJ2-3; D gene: TRBD2; clone size: -; V gene: TRBV11-1; CDR3 protein: CASSLARSGGVTDTQYF; CDR3 DNA: TGTGCCAGCAGCTTAGCGAGGAGCGGGGGAGTGACAGATACGCAGTATTTT
J gene: TRBJ1-2; D gene: -; clone size: -; V gene: TRBV7-2; CDR3 protein: CASSLGPQYGYTF; CDR3 DNA: TGTGCCAGCAGCTTAGGGCCCCAGTACGGCTACACCTTC
J gene: TRBJ2-7; D gene: TRBD2; clone size: -; V gene: TRBV7-8; CDR3 protein: CASSLGTSDSYEQYF; CDR3 DNA: TGTGCCAGCAGCTTGGGGACTAGCGACTCCTACGAGCAGTACTTC
J gene: TRBJ1-5; D gene: TRBD1; clone size: once; V gene: TRBV7-8; CDR3 protein: CASSLWTGNQPQHF; CDR3 DNA: TGTGCCAGCAGCTTATGGACAGGGAATCAGCCCCAGCATTTT
J gene: TRBJ1-4; D gene: -; clone size: -; V gene: TRBV7-6; CDR3 protein: CASSLGISEGEKLFF; CDR3 DNA: TGTGCCAGCAGCTTAGGGATCTCTGAGGGTGAAAAACTGTTTTTT
J gene: TRBJ2-3; D gene: -; clone size: few; V gene: TRBV5-1; CDR3 protein: CASSLVLQGKPTDTQYF; CDR3 DNA: TGCGCCAGCAGCTTGGTCTTGCAGGGGAAACCCACAGATACGCAGTATTTT
J gene: TRBJ1-5; D gene: TRBD1; clone size: few; V gene: TRBV7-9; CDR3 protein: CASSSGQGSDQPQHF; CDR3 DNA: TGTGCCAGCAGCTCGGGACAGGGGAGCGATCAGCCCCAGCATTTT
J gene: TRBJ1-5; D gene: -; clone size: -; V gene: TRBV6-5; CDR3 protein: CASSYSYSNQPQHF; CDR3 DNA: TGTGCCAGCAGTTACAGCTATAGCAATCAGCCCCAGCATTTT
J gene: TRBJ1-5; D gene: TRBD1; clone size: few; V gene: TRBV5-1; CDR3 protein: CASSLTGEQPQHF; CDR3 DNA: TGCGCCAGCAGCCTCACAGGGGAACAGCCCCAGCATTTT